This T cell receptor beta chain was identified during a study of beta chain features in type 1 diabetes. The overall study: Patients did not differ from healthy donors in age, gender or cell yield. General study findings and limits: Type 1 diabetes patients showed a moderate but significant shortening of TCRB CDR3s in all four CD4+ subsets. In comparison with healthy donors, patients had naive, central memory and Treg TCRB repertoires that appeared more similar.

All of the isolated RNA was reverse transcribed, so expressed TCRB transcripts were sequenced. The data were produced by immunoSEQ multiplex PCR, yet TCRdb's version contains in-frame clones alone and is incomplete. The data hold 360,000 or so clones, with about 18% observed a single time. Note on this clone: The antigen remains undetermined.

Germline values: CDR1 SGHTA, CDR2 FQGNSA. Trimming at V came to 6 bases and at J to 4 bases, leaving 9 bases not matched to a gene. The CDR3 runs to 15 residues. J is TRBJ2-3 and V is TRBV7-2; 8 bases match TRBD1. The source of this sequence is a young woman in good health. Sequencing used naive CD4+ T cells from blood. CDR3 in amino acids: CASSLQGAGSDTQYF. CDR3 in DNA: TGTGCCAGCAGTCTGCAGGGGGCAGGGTCAGATACGCAGTATTTT.